The T cell receptor beta chain under discussion was sequenced for a study of human T cells and chemical hapten exposure. Background on the study: During the roughly 25-week study period, patients had diphenylcyclopropenone applied to the scalp every week.

This clonotype was seen at least ten times. In TCRdb, the RACE reads were re-called with MiXCR into one record per CDR3 protein. This sample has tens of thousands of distinct CDR3 sequences, with about 10% found just once. The germline gives CDR1 DFQATT, CDR2 SNEGSKA (reference sequence). This CDR3 has 14 residues. The V segment lost 6 bases and the J segment 2 bases; nucleotides outside the gene matches: 6. Documented time point: patch test 1, 2 weeks after DPC sensitization. Treatment described: therapeutic diphenylcyclopropenone sensitization with weekly scalp DPC. Patients had alopecia, were aged 18 to 70, and were not pregnant.

The J gene is TRBJ1-1, the V gene TRBV20-1; TRBD1 matches at 10 bases. This TCR was recovered from a man between 35 and 55 years old with alopecia areata. Some clones in this sample may be carry-over from other donors' samples. Sample: whole blood, taken in connection with sensitization to the hapten diphenylcyclopropenone (DPC). In DNA form, the CDR3 reads TGCAGTGCAAAGACAGGGGGCTCTAACACTGAAGCTTTCTTT. Amino acid sequence: CSAKTGGSNTEAFF.